The 20 T cell receptor beta chains below come from one sample, sequenced in a study of shared clonotypes between healthy human individuals. Repertoires were generated with immunoSEQ multiplex PCR, while TCRdb's copy carries only in-frame clones and drops some. The repertoire includes around 320,000 clones, roughly 91% of them detected once, and roughly 15% sits in the top ten. The material sequenced was memory CD8+ T cells sorted from blood. The subset here: CD45RO+ cells pooled with CCR7-negative TemRA cells. Receptors originate from a man in his late teens or twenties in good health.

The V and J genes are TRBV5-1 and TRBJ2-7; D remains unclear. Trimming cost V 4 bases and J 2 bases, with 10 bases left between them. The CDR3 covers 13 residues. Germline assignment: CDR1 SGHRS and CDR2 YFSETQ. The CDR3 DNA is TGCGCCAGCAGCCCTCGACCCACCTACGAGCAGTACTTC. Its protein product is CASSPRPTYEQYF. The full variable domain, its missing parts supplied by reference TRBV5-1 and TRBJ2-7, is KAGVTQTPRYLIKTRGQQVTLSCSPISGHRSVSWYQQTPGQGLQFLFEYFSETQRNKGNFPGRFSGRQFSNSRSEMNVSTLELGDSALYLCASSPRPTYEQYFGPGTRLTVT.

Details on this clone: Different DNA sequences within this sample yield the same CDR3. The rearrangement links TRBV5-6 to TRBJ2-2; tentatively, D is TRBD2 (7 bases). V lost 4 bases to trimming and J lost 5 bases, with 18 bases between them. Per germline, CDR1 SGHDT and CDR2 YYEEEE. There are 16 residues in the CDR3. Here the CDR3 DNA reads TGTGCCAGCAGCCCCCCTGGGAGGGGGGCGACCGGGGAGCTGTTTTTT. Translation gives CASSPPGRGATGELFF. Full variable domain (missing parts from reference TRBV5-6 and TRBJ2-2): DAGVTQSPTHLIKTRGQQVTLRCSPKSGHDTVSWYQQALGQGPQFIFQYYEEEERQRGNFPDRFSGHQFPNYSSELNVNALLLGDSALYLCASSPPGRGATGELFFGEGSRLTVL.

The chain couples TRBV5-6 to TRBJ2-7, with TRBD1 identical over 12 bases. This CDR3 is built from 15 residues. Germline lookup yields CDR1 SGHDT and CDR2 YYEEEE. With 4 bases clipped from V and 6 bases from J, the junction kept 8 bases outside the gene matches. CDR3 sequence: CASSPTGQGAIEQYF. The CDR3 DNA is TGTGCCAGCAGCCCTACGGGACAGGGGGCAATCGAGCAGTACTTC.

This chain joins TRBV23-1 and TRBJ1-2; 7 nucleotides line up with TRBD1. TRBV23-1 is noted as an ORF with a role that remains uncertain. V lost 11 bases and J lost 0; bases outside the gene matches: 9. The CDR3 sequence is 14 residues long. This CDR3 reads CARKGAGANYGYTF. CDR3 coding DNA: TGCGCCCGGAAGGGGGCGGGAGCTAACTATGGCTACACCTTC.

This clone appeared a few times. The rearrangement links TRBV2 to TRBJ1-1; 7 bases fit TRBD1. The CDR3 extends over 12 amino acids. In germline, CDR1 is SNHLY, CDR2 FYNNEI. V lost 6 bases and J lost 6; bases outside the gene matches: 4. This CDR3 reads CASSRQGSEAFF. CDR3 sequence (DNA): TGTGCCAGCAGCCGACAGGGTTCTGAAGCTTTCTTT.

The chain joins TRBV4-3 to TRBJ1-4, with D tentatively TRBD1 (5 bases). This CDR3 is 12 amino acids long. Between the trimmed V and J ends, which lost 1 base and 14 bases, there was a span of 11 bases. Germline CDR1 reads LGHNA; CDR2 reads YSLEER. In nucleotides, the CDR3 is TGCGCCAGCAGCCAAGCCGGGGGGGTCCTGTTTTTT. This codes for CASSQAGGVLFF.

The chain is built from TRBV19 and TRBJ2-7; tentatively, D is TRBD2 (5 bases). Germline V gene sequence: CDR1 LNHDA, CDR2 SQIVND (reference sequence). There are 14 residues in the CDR3. V was shortened by 3 bases and J by 2 bases, with 11 bases between the two germline ends. CDR3 nucleotide sequence: TGTGCCAGTAGTATTAAAGCGGATGCCTACGAGCAGTACTTC. Translation gives CASSIKADAYEQYF.

The genes are TRBV4-3 and TRBJ2-4; 12 nucleotides agree with TRBD2. CDR3 length: 22 amino acids. Germline loops: CDR1 LGHNA, CDR2 YSLEER. The trim removed 1 base at V and 0 bases at J, leaving 16 bases unmatched. CDR3 bases: TGCGCCAGCAGCCAAGTTTGGCTAGCGGGAGGGCCAAGTTTGGTAGCCAAAAACATTCAGTACTTC. Translation: CASSQVWLAGGPSLVAKNIQYF.

The chain uses TRBV10-3 and TRBJ2-7, with 8 bases fitting TRBD2. The V and J ends lost 11 bases and 1 base, in that order; junction bases with no gene match: 7. The CDR3 has 13 residues. Germline assignment: CDR1 ENHRY and CDR2 SYGVKD. The CDR3 sequence is CASRAGASYEQYF. CDR3 in DNA: TGTGCCTCTCGAGCGGGAGCGTCCTACGAGCAGTACTTC.

The chain links TRBV5-6 to TRBJ2-7, with D possibly matching TRBD2 (5 bases). The length of the CDR3 is 15 residues. V lost 3 bases and J 7 bases, leaving 20 bases between the germline ends. The germline V gene encodes CDR1 SGHDT and CDR2 YYEEEE. CDR3 protein: CASSSLDGNILEQYF. The CDR3 DNA reads TGTGCCAGCAGCTCTTTAGACGGGAACATCTTGGAGCAGTACTTC.

The chain employs TRBV9 and TRBJ1-1; D is unresolved. V lost 3 bases, J lost 0 bases, and 6 bases lay in between. CDR1 is SGDLS and CDR2 is YYNGEE in the germline V gene. This CDR3 contains 13 residues. The CDR3 loop is CASSERMNTEAFF. The DNA for the CDR3 is TGTGCCAGCAGCGAGAGGATGAACACTGAAGCTTTCTTT.

This chain uses TRBV4-3 with TRBJ2-1; possibly TRBD2 for D (7 bases). CDR1 LGHNA and CDR2 YSLEER come from the germline V gene. V lost 4 bases to trimming and J lost 5 bases, with 21 bases between them. The CDR3 length is 17 residues. CDR3 sequence (DNA): TGCGCCAGCAGCCCGACTGGGGGGGGCAATCCACACAATGAGCAGTTCTTC. It specifies CASSPTGGGNPHNEQFF.

This clone was seen only once. The V and J genes are TRBV5-8 and TRBJ1-1; D is perhaps TRBD1 (5 bases). Per germline, CDR1 SGHTS and CDR2 YDEGEE. Trimming pared 5 bases from V and 3 bases from J, leaving 14 bases between. The CDR3 is 14 amino acids. The CDR3 here is CASSAGTVDTEAFF. The CDR3 DNA is TGTGCCAGCAGTGCTGGGACGGTCGACACTGAAGCTTTCTTT.

This chain joins TRBV9 and TRBJ2-7, with 10 bases lining up with TRBD1. The germline V gene encodes CDR1 SGDLS and CDR2 YYNGEE. There are 15 residues in the CDR3. The V and J ends lost 0 bases and 4 bases, in that order; junction bases with no gene match: 4. The CDR3 DNA follows: TGTGCCAGCAGCGTAGGCGGACAGGGGGTTTACGAGCAGTACTTC. Its translation is CASSVGGQGVYEQYF.

The chain employs TRBV4-1 and TRBJ1-2, with 8 bases fitting TRBD1. The CDR3 consists of 15 residues. Trimming removed 0 bases from V and 4 bases from J; junction bases left unmatched: 4. Germline CDR1 MGHRA, CDR2 YSYEKL. The CDR3 spells CASSQDQGAGYGYTF. CDR3 nucleotide sequence: TGCGCCAGCAGCCAAGATCAGGGGGCAGGCTATGGCTACACCTTC.

This clone was seen just once. The CDR3 here is CASSIAVLYEQYF. In DNA, the CDR3 is TGCGCCAGCAGCATAGCGGTCCTCTACGAGCAGTACTTC. This sequence joins TRBV5-1 and TRBJ2-7; possibly TRBD2 for D (6 bases). This CDR3 is built from 13 residues. The V end lost 4 bases, the J end lost 3 bases, and 11 bases lay between the germline ends. Germline CDR1 is SGHRS and CDR2 is YFSETQ.

This clone came up once. The chain employs TRBV5-6 and TRBJ2-1, with D unclear. Trimming shortened V by 0 bases and J by 4 bases, and 5 bases separated the two germline ends. The V gene's germline CDR1 is SGHDT and CDR2 YYEEEE. The CDR3 is made up of 13 amino acids. The CDR3 DNA follows: TGTGCCAGCAGCTTGGTTCAGTACAATGAGCAGTTCTTC. It encodes CASSLVQYNEQFF.

The rearrangement links TRBV12-5 to TRBJ2-1; 12 nucleotides match TRBD2. The germline gives CDR1 LGHNT, CDR2 FRNRAP. This CDR3 has 15 residues. V shed 5 bases, J shed 9 bases, and the junction held 8 bases outside the gene matches. The CDR3 DNA reads TGTGCTAGTGGTGATGATCTAGCGGGAGGGAGTGAGCAGTTCTTC. Translated: CASGDDLAGGSEQFF.

The chain couples TRBV5-1 to TRBJ1-4; D may be TRBD1 (5 bases). With 2 bases removed from V and 0 bases from J, the gap between germline ends came to 8 bases. The CDR3 length is 15 residues. Germline V CDR1 and CDR2: SGHRS, YFSETQ. CDR3 sequence: CASSFGGATNEKLFF. In DNA form, the CDR3 reads TGCGCCAGCAGCTTCGGGGGGGCAACTAATGAAAAACTGTTTTTT.

The chain combines TRBV27 with TRBJ2-7; 9 bases map to TRBD2. CDR3 length equals 13 residues. V was pared by 2 bases and J by 7 bases, with 3 bases of the junction left unmatched. The germline CDR1 and CDR2 sequences are MNHEY and SMNVEV (reference sequence). CDR3: CASSLATSGEQYF. The CDR3 DNA reads as TGTGCCAGCAGTTTAGCGACTAGCGGAGAGCAGTACTTC.